Sequencing of this T cell receptor beta chain was carried out in a study of T cell changes during pregnancy in multiple sclerosis. J gave up 2 bases and V 4 bases, and 7 bases lay outside the gene matches. The CDR3 has 15 residues. Per the germline V gene, CDR1 is GTSNPN and CDR2 is SVGIG (reference sequence). The method was immunoSEQ multiplex PCR; TCRdb's version includes in-frame clones alone and lacks a portion of them. The table includes about 69,000 clones, roughly 88% detected once. Specimen: peripheral blood, collected in the third trimester of pregnancy. V usage is TRBV30 and J usage is TRBJ2-3; 9 bases are a match to TRBD2. The sequence derives from a female donor with multiple sclerosis, enrolled in a pregnancy study. CDR3 loop: CAWTPGLAYTDTQYF. In DNA form, the CDR3 reads TGTGCCTGGACCCCAGGACTAGCGTACACAGATACGCAGTATTTT.